This TCR beta chain was obtained from a study of technical replicates of blood from a handful of donors. Here immunoSEQ multiplex PCR was the method, and the copy in TCRdb shows in-frame clones only, minus some. The sample gives 50,000 to 70,000 clones, 90% to 95% of which show up once; 3% to 5% is in the top ten. Germline-derived CDR1 and CDR2 are MNHNY and SVGAGI (reference sequence). V lost 5 bases and J 0 bases, leaving 8 bases between the germline ends. The CDR3 contains 14 residues. V usage is TRBV6-6 and J usage is TRBJ2-1; D call uncertain. Input material: PBMCs. The receptor was derived from a human donor in good health. Some clones in this sample may be carry-over from other donors' samples. The CDR3 is CASSGYISYNEQFF. The CDR3 DNA follows: TGTGCCAGCAGTGGTTACATCTCCTACAATGAGCAGTTCTTC.